The 12 T cell receptor beta chains given below trace back to one sample, sequenced in a study of control samples from healthy donors and cancer patients. The table came from immunoSEQ multiplex PCR; TCRdb's copy has only in-frame clones and leaves some out. Of around 94,000 clones in the sample, 86% are singletons; the top ten hold about 1.3%. The material sequenced was blood. The origin of the receptors is a woman aged 45-60 years in good health.

The chain combines TRBV7-2 with TRBJ2-2, with D possibly matching TRBD1 (5 bases). The germline V gene has CDR1 SGHTA and CDR2 FQGNSA. V was pared by 2 bases and J by 1 base, with 5 bases between. The CDR3 is 14 residues long. The CDR3 here is CASSLQGNTGELFF. The CDR3 DNA reads as TGTGCCAGCAGCTTACAGGGGAACACCGGGGAGCTGTTTTTT. Complete variable domain (other parts from reference TRBV7-2 and TRBJ2-2): GAGVSQSPSNKVTEKGKDVELRCDPISGHTALYWYRQSLGQGLEFLIYFQGNSAPDKSGLPSDRFSAERTGGSVSTLTIQRTQQEDSAVYLCASSLQGNTGELFFGEGSRLTVL.

This clone was detected only once. V and J are TRBV3-1 (or the pseudogene TRBV3-2) and TRBJ1-6; D gene uncertain. Germline CDR1 is LGHDT and CDR2 is YNNKEL (reference sequence). The CDR3 contains 14 residues. V was pared by 3 bases and J by 4 bases, with 7 bases between. In DNA, the CDR3 is TGTGCCAGCAGCCACCCCTCTTATAATTCACCCCTCCACTTT. It yields the protein CASSHPSYNSPLHF.

The chain couples TRBV28 to TRBJ2-7; the match to TRBD2 covers 7 bases. V dropped 2 bases and J dropped 3; count of bases not matched to a gene: 7. The CDR3 loop spans 15 amino acids. Germline CDR1 and CDR2: MDHEN and SYDVKM. This CDR3 reads CASSLGGEGSYEQYF. In DNA form, the CDR3 reads TGTGCCAGCAGTTTAGGGGGGGAGGGGAGCTACGAGCAGTACTTC.

This chain joins TRBV2 and TRBJ2-5, with TRBD2 matching 8 bases. The CDR3 loop spans 13 amino acids. Germline CDR1 is SNHLY and CDR2 is FYNNEI. The V gene end was trimmed by 6 bases and the J gene end by 7 bases; junction bases not matched to a gene: 7. CDR3 bases: TGTGCCAGCAGCCAGCGGGAGCGCGCGACCCAGTACTTC. Its translation is CASSQRERATQYF. Combining the CDR3 with reference TRBV2 and TRBJ2-5 gives the whole variable domain EPEVTQTPSHQVTQMGQEVILRCVPISNHLYFYWYRQILGQKVEFLVSFYNNEISEKSEIFDDQFSVERPDGSNFTLKIRSTKLEDSAMYFCASSQRERATQYFGPGTRLLVL.

The chain is built from TRBV20-1 and TRBJ1-6; D is ambiguous. The CDR3 loop spans 14 amino acids. The ends were cut back, 3 bases at V and 6 bases at J, with 12 bases in the middle. Germline CDR1 DFQATT, CDR2 SNEGSKA (reference sequence). In DNA form, the CDR3 reads TGCAGTGCTAGTAGAGGGCCGCTTAATTCACCCCTCCACTTT. Encoded protein: CSASRGPLNSPLHF.

This rearrangement joins TRBV7-2 to TRBJ1-4, with D possibly being TRBD1 (5 bases). This CDR3 is built from 14 residues. Trimming shortened V by 0 bases and J by 9 bases, and 11 bases separated the two germline ends. Germline V gives CDR1 SGHTA, CDR2 FQGNSA. Written as DNA, the CDR3 is TGTGCCAGCAGCTTAGCCCCTGACAGTAAAAAACTGTTTTTT. This sequence encodes CASSLAPDSKKLFF.

This chain connects TRBV4-1 to TRBJ2-7; D possibly corresponds to TRBD2 (6 bases). CDR3 size: 15 residues. Germline-derived CDR1 and CDR2 are MGHRA and YSYEKL. The germline V and J ends were trimmed by 4 bases and 0 bases, with 13 bases remaining between them. In DNA form, the CDR3 reads TGCGCCAGCAGCCGAGAACCAGCGGGCTCCTACGAGCAGTACTTC. The encoded protein is CASSREPAGSYEQYF.

The chain carries TRBV3-1 (or the pseudogene TRBV3-2) and TRBJ2-3; D unresolved. Looked up from germline, CDR1 is LGHDT and CDR2 is YNNKEL (reference sequence). With 6 bases removed from V and 1 base from J, the gap between germline ends came to 14 bases. CDR3 length equals 15 residues. The CDR3 nucleotides read TGTGCCAGCAGTCCTTCCTCGACGGGCACAGATACGCAGTATTTT. Translation: CASSPSSTGTDTQYF.

This clone is a singleton in its sample. V gene TRBV2 combines with J gene TRBJ2-7, with D unclear. The CDR3 is made up of 13 amino acids. Trimming cost V 6 bases and J 1 base, with 10 bases left between them. Germline-derived CDR1 and CDR2 are SNHLY and FYNNEI. The CDR3: CASRTIASYEQYF. In DNA form, the CDR3 reads TGTGCCAGCAGGACGATTGCGTCCTACGAGCAGTACTTC.

The rearrangement joins TRBV2 to TRBJ1-1; TRBD1 aligns across 8 bases. Germline V gene lookup returns CDR1 SNHLY and CDR2 FYNNEI. J lost 1 base, V lost 3 bases, and 4 bases had no gene match. This CDR3 comprises 15 residues. CDR3 loop: CASSDWGQANTEAFF. CDR3 sequence (DNA): TGTGCCAGCAGTGATTGGGGACAGGCGAACACTGAAGCTTTCTTT.

Only one count was recorded for this clone. The chain joins TRBV9 to TRBJ1-3, with a possible D match to TRBD1 (6 bases). The V and J ends lost 0 bases and 2 bases respectively, with 9 bases between them. This CDR3 spans 15 amino acids. Per the germline V gene, CDR1 is SGDLS and CDR2 is YYNGEE. CDR3 in DNA: TGTGCCAGCAGCGTAGAGGGGGTGACTGGAAACACCATATATTTT. Translating it yields CASSVEGVTGNTIYF.

The chain uses TRBV15 and TRBJ2-7; 8 bases are a match to TRBD2. J was trimmed by 5 bases and V by 0 bases; bases with no gene match: 9. Per the germline V gene, CDR1 is LNHNV and CDR2 is YYDKDF (reference sequence). The CDR3 runs 16 residues. CDR3 protein: CATSRDLAGGVDEQYF. DNA of the CDR3: TGTGCCACCAGCAGAGATCTGGCGGGGGGTGTGGACGAGCAGTACTTC.